A selection of T cell receptor beta chains follows, all from one sample in a study of shared clonotypes between healthy human individuals. Only in-frame clones appear in the TCRdb table, and some are missing; sequencing was by immunoSEQ multiplex PCR. The sample has around 2,000,000 clones, 85% to 95% seen once. The source material was naive CD4+ T cells sorted from blood. Receptors were obtained from a man in his late teens or twenties in good health. Each CDR3 is given with its conserved first and last residue. A D gene is named only where the DNA matches it firmly. Some rows have no size entry. The others give once, few or many, or a class for an expanded clone.

J: TRBJ2-2; size: NA; D: NA; V: TRBV10-1; CDR3: CASRGTKNTGELFF; DNA: TGCGCCAGCCGTGGAACCAAAAACACCGGGGAGCTGTTTTTT
J: TRBJ1-5; size: NA; D: NA; V: TRBV19; CDR3: CASSVSSLFAIQPQHF; DNA: TGTGCCAGTAGTGTCTCGAGTTTGTTCGCCATTCAGCCCCAGCATTTT
J: TRBJ2-5; size: NA; D: NA; V: TRBV5-1; CDR3: CASSTDGIQETQYF; DNA: TGCGCCAGCAGCACGGACGGAATTCAAGAGACCCAGTACTTC
J: TRBJ2-7; size: NA; D: TRBD2; V: TRBV7-2; CDR3: CASSLQTSGFYEQYF; DNA: TGTGCCAGCAGCCTCCAAACTAGCGGATTCTACGAGCAGTACTTC
J: TRBJ2-2; size: NA; D: TRBD2; V: TRBV29-1; CDR3: CSVEVASGGVNTGELFF; DNA: TGCAGCGTTGAAGTGGCTAGCGGGGGGGTTAACACCGGGGAGCTGTTTTTT
J: TRBJ1-1; size: NA; D: NA; V: TRBV7-9; CDR3: CASSTQGMNTEAFF; DNA: TGTGCCAGCAGTACCCAGGGGATGAACACTGAAGCTTTCTTT
J: TRBJ2-7; size: NA; D: TRBD1; V: TRBV6-1; CDR3: CASSEAGTAIYEQYF; DNA: TGTGCCAGCAGTGAAGCAGGGACAGCCATCTACGAGCAGTACTTC
J: TRBJ1-2; size: NA; D: NA; V: TRBV30; CDR3: CAWSQRGGGYTF; DNA: TGTGCCTGGAGCCAAAGGGGGGGTGGCTACACCTTC
J: TRBJ2-1; size: NA; D: TRBD2; V: TRBV4-1; CDR3: CASSPEIGTSSYNEQFF; DNA: TGCGCCAGCAGCCCAGAAATCGGGACTAGCAGTTACAATGAGCAGTTCTTC
J: TRBJ1-3; size: NA; D: NA; V: TRBV28; CDR3: CASSLGGPGIGNTIYF; DNA: TGTGCCAGCAGTTTAGGGGGTCCCGGGATTGGAAACACCATATATTTT
J: TRBJ2-6; size: NA; D: NA; V: TRBV25-1; CDR3: CASGDSGANVLTF; DNA: TGTGCCAGCGGGGACTCTGGGGCCAACGTCCTGACTTTC
J: TRBJ2-7; size: NA; D: TRBD2; V: TRBV27; CDR3: CASSQDGGTSGNEQYF; DNA: TGTGCCAGCAGCCAAGATGGCGGGACTAGCGGGAACGAGCAGTACTTC
J: TRBJ1-1; size: NA; D: NA; V: TRBV6-6; CDR3: CASSAPGVRNTEAFF; DNA: TGTGCCAGCAGCGCACCTGGGGTTCGGAACACTGAAGCTTTCTTT
J: TRBJ2-3; size: NA; D: TRBD2; V: TRBV6-5; CDR3: CASSSLAGPGADTQYF; DNA: TGTGCCAGCAGTTCACTAGCGGGCCCAGGGGCAGATACGCAGTATTTT
J: TRBJ2-3; size: NA; D: NA; V: TRBV7-9; CDR3: CASSFQSTDTQYF; DNA: TGTGCCAGCAGCTTCCAGAGCACAGATACGCAGTATTTT
J: TRBJ2-3; size: NA; D: TRBD2; V: TRBV6-6; CDR3: CASSQAGGPTDTQYF; DNA: TGTGCCAGCTCCCAGGCGGGGGGGCCAACAGATACGCAGTATTTT
J: TRBJ1-5; size: many; D: TRBD1; V: TRBV19; CDR3: CASSQTGGNQPQHF; DNA: TGTGCCAGTAGTCAGACAGGGGGCAATCAGCCCCAGCATTTT
J: TRBJ1-2; size: NA; D: NA; V: TRBV4-1; CDR3: CASSQDSGSDYYGYTF; DNA: TGCGCCAGCAGCCAAGATTCTGGGTCGGACTACTATGGCTACACCTTC
J: TRBJ2-1; size: NA; D: NA; V: TRBV6-6; CDR3: CASSYEGGIYNEQFF; DNA: TGTGCCAGCAGTTACGAGGGCGGTATCTACAATGAGCAGTTCTTC
J: TRBJ2-3; size: NA; D: NA; V: TRBV2; CDR3: CASTPARGVGQYF; DNA: TGTGCCAGCACCCCCGCACGAGGGGTGGGGCAGTATTTT
J: TRBJ1-1; size: NA; D: NA; V: TRBV6-1; CDR3: CALTKQAANTEAFF; DNA: TGTGCACTCACCAAACAGGCCGCGAACACTGAAGCTTTCTTT
J: TRBJ2-5; size: NA; D: TRBD2; V: TRBV5-4; CDR3: CASSLRSAGGPEETQYF; DNA: TGTGCCAGCAGCTTGAGGTCAGCGGGGGGGCCTGAAGAGACCCAGTACTTC
J: TRBJ2-1; size: NA; D: TRBD2; V: TRBV30; CDR3: CAWSLGLAGYNEQFF; DNA: TGTGCCTGGAGTCTTGGACTAGCAGGTTACAATGAGCAGTTCTTC
J: TRBJ1-1; size: NA; D: TRBD1; V: TRBV5-1; CDR3: CASSFGTGSDTEAFF; DNA: TGCGCCAGCAGCTTCGGGACAGGGTCGGACACTGAAGCTTTCTTT
J: TRBJ1-6; size: NA; D: NA; V: TRBV4-1; CDR3: CASSSGNERYNSPLHF; DNA: TGCGCCAGCAGCTCCGGGAACGAAAGGTATAATTCACCCCTCCACTTT
J: TRBJ1-2; size: NA; D: NA; V: TRBV6-6; CDR3: CASSPRGYYGYTF; DNA: TGTGCCAGCAGTCCCAGGGGATACTATGGCTACACCTTC
J: TRBJ2-7; size: NA; D: NA; V: TRBV4-3; CDR3: CASSQDSRAGEQYF; DNA: TGCGCCAGCAGCCAAGATTCGCGAGCCGGGGAGCAGTACTTC
J: TRBJ1-5; size: NA; D: NA; V: TRBV28; CDR3: CASSQRAQGSWQPQHF; DNA: TGTGCCAGCAGTCAACGAGCCCAGGGGAGTTGGCAGCCCCAGCATTTT
J: TRBJ2-1; size: once; D: NA; V: TRBV5-1; CDR3: CASSWGGQYNEQFF; DNA: TGCGCCAGCAGCTGGGGGGGACAGTACAATGAGCAGTTCTTC
J: TRBJ2-2; size: NA; D: TRBD1; V: TRBV9; CDR3: CASSERDSLTGELFF; DNA: TGTGCCAGCAGCGAAAGGGACAGCCTCACCGGGGAGCTGTTTTTT
J: TRBJ2-7; size: NA; D: TRBD2; V: TRBV5-1; CDR3: CASSLRPTGTSGRWVNEQYF; DNA: TGCGCCAGCAGCCTCAGACCTACCGGGACTAGCGGGCGGTGGGTGAACGAGCAGTACTTC